The 6 T cell receptor beta chains below were found in one sample sequenced in a study of Graves' ophthalmopathy and Graves' hyperthyroidism. Amplification from RNA transcripts yielded the TCR beta CDR3 regions. HTBI-primed first-round RT-PCR preceded second-round multiplex PCR. TCRdb itself ran the multiplex PCR reads through MiXCR, one entry per CDR3 protein. There are 600,000 to 650,000 distinct CDR3 sequences in the sample; about a fifth occur only once, and approximately 6.9% lies in the top ten. Sequencing was carried out using peripheral blood. The receptors come from a young woman with stable Graves' hyperthyroidism. Some clones in this sample may be carry-over from other donors' samples.

This clonotype was detected many times. The V and J genes are TRBV5-1 and TRBJ2-7; 10 positions match TRBD1. The CDR3 is 15 amino acids. The germline gives CDR1 SGHRS, CDR2 YFSETQ. Trimming at V came to 4 bases and at J to 7 bases, leaving 11 bases not matched to a gene. In DNA form, the CDR3 reads TGCGCCAGCAGCCCCCTCGGACAGGGGGGATGGGAGCAGTACTTC. As protein: CASSPLGQGGWEQYF.

The chain has TRBV30 and TRBJ2-7; possible D gene TRBD2, 6 bases. The CDR3 has 14 residues. Between the trimmed V and J ends, which lost 1 base and 0 bases, there was a span of 10 bases. The germline gives CDR1 GTSNPN, CDR2 SVGIG (reference sequence). The CDR3 bases are TGTGCCTGGAGTGGTAGCGGCCGCTCCTACGAGCAGTACTTC. Protein: CAWSGSGRSYEQYF.

This clonotype was seen at least ten times. For the CDR3, the DNA is TGTGCCAGCAGCGTAGAAGCTCGGGGAGGGCCTGGAAACACCATATATTTT. It specifies CASSVEARGGPGNTIYF. The chain employs TRBV9 and TRBJ1-3; D is undetermined. Trimming removed 0 bases at V and 2 bases at J, with 15 bases between. Germline loops: CDR1 SGDLS, CDR2 YYNGEE. This CDR3 is 17 amino acids long.

This clonotype was seen just once. This chain links TRBV30 with TRBJ1-1; D is ambiguous. Trimming removed 3 bases at V and 0 bases at J, with 8 bases between. CDR3 size: 13 residues. From germline, CDR1 is GTSNPN and CDR2 SVGIG (reference sequence). The CDR3 region has the DNA TGTGCCTGGAGGGACCATATGAACACTGAAGCTTTCTTT. Amino acid sequence: CAWRDHMNTEAFF.

This clonotype has a count of ten or more. The chain combines TRBV12-3 or TRBV12-4 with TRBJ2-2; 7 bases line up with TRBD1. CDR3 size: 16 residues. V trimming: 5 bases; J trimming: 3 bases; junction bases outside the gene matches: 9. The CDR3 loop reads CASSLVGTEHTGELFF. Written as DNA, the CDR3 is TGTGCCAGCAGTCTCGTAGGGACAGAACACACCGGGGAGCTGTTTTTT.

This clonotype was seen a few times. The V and J genes are TRBV5-1 and TRBJ2-6, with D hard to call. This CDR3 is 18 amino acids long. With 1 base removed from V and 0 bases from J, the gap between germline ends came to 14 bases. Germline V gene data show CDR1 as SGHRS and CDR2 as YFSETQ. The CDR3 loop is CASSLTPPSRSGANVLTF. CDR3 bases: TGCGCCAGCAGCTTGACCCCCCCCAGTCGCTCTGGGGCCAACGTCCTGACTTTC.